What follows are 26 T cell receptor beta chains derived from one specimen sequenced in a study of blood T cell repertoires in COVID-19. Libraries were prepared by immunoSEQ multiplex PCR; TCRdb keeps only in-frame clonotypes and omits some of them. The data hold around 98,000 clones, with 87% observed a single time. Input material: peripheral blood. These receptors originate from a man between 65 and 85 years old with acute or convalescent COVID-19.

CDR3 nucleotide sequence: TGTGCCAGCAGCCACTTAGCGGGGGGGCTCCCCAGGGAGACCCAGTACTTC. It translates to CASSHLAGGLPRETQYF. The genes are TRBV3-1 (or the pseudogene TRBV3-2) and TRBJ2-5; 11 positions agree with TRBD2. Losses at the gene ends were 3 bases for V and 5 bases for J; bases not matched to a gene: 11. CDR1 is LGHDT and CDR2 is YNNKEL in the germline V gene (reference sequence). This CDR3 region has 17 residues.

The rearrangement joins TRBV18 to TRBJ1-5; 7 positions match TRBD1. The germline V gene has CDR1 KGHSH and CDR2 LQKENI. This CDR3 has 14 residues. The V gene end was trimmed by 9 bases and the J gene end by 0 bases; junction bases not matched to a gene: 5. The CDR3, as DNA: TGTGCCAGTGGGGACAGCTATAGCAATCAGCCCCAGCATTTT. Encoded protein: CASGDSYSNQPQHF.

V and J are TRBV11-2 and TRBJ1-1; D unclear. The V end was cut by 1 base, the J end by 4 bases, with 7 bases between. This CDR3 is built from 13 residues. Germline CDR1 reads SGHAT; CDR2 reads FQNNGV. In DNA form, the CDR3 reads TGTGCCAGCAGCTTAGGGGAGCCCACTGAAGCTTTCTTT. Residues: CASSLGEPTEAFF.

This clone was detected only a few times. The chain combines TRBV19 with TRBJ2-2; 8 positions agree with TRBD2. Trimming at V came to 5 bases and at J to 7 bases, leaving 9 bases not matched to a gene. This CDR3 contains 15 residues. Looked up from germline, CDR1 is LNHDA and CDR2 is SQIVND (reference sequence). CDR3 DNA sequence: TGTGCCAGTAGTCCGGCGGGACTAGAGAGCGGGGAGCTGTTTTTT. Its protein is CASSPAGLESGELFF.

This chain connects TRBV27 to TRBJ2-3; D might be TRBD2 (7 bases). CDR1 and CDR2 (germline): MNHEY, SMNVEV (reference sequence). CDR3 length: 15 amino acids. The V end lost 5 bases, the J end lost 3 bases, and 15 bases lay between the germline ends. The CDR3 coding sequence is TGTGCCAGCAGTACCCGGGGGGCCCTAACAGATACGCAGTATTTT. Protein sequence: CASSTRGALTDTQYF.

The J gene is TRBJ1-1, the V gene TRBV4-1; TRBD1 is a possible D gene (5 bases). Germline values: CDR1 MGHRA, CDR2 YSYEKL. V was cut by 1 base and J by 4 bases, with 10 bases left in between. This CDR3 is 14 amino acids long. The CDR3: CASSQGQGGTEAFF. The CDR3 region has the DNA TGCGCCAGCAGCCAAGGTCAGGGAGGCACTGAAGCTTTCTTT.

The chain carries TRBV5-1 and TRBJ2-1; TRBD2 matches at 13 bases. CDR1 and CDR2 from the germline V gene are SGHRS and YFSETQ. The CDR3 runs 17 residues. V trimming: 4 bases; J trimming: 0 bases; junction bases outside the gene matches: 4. CDR3 bases: TGCGCCAGCAGCCCCCGGACTAGCGGGGGCTCCTACAATGAGCAGTTCTTC. Translated: CASSPRTSGGSYNEQFF.

This clone is a singleton in its sample. CDR3 DNA: TGTGCCAGCAGCCAAGATCTCCTAGCAGAGCAGTACTTC. Amino acid sequence: CASSQDLLAEQYF. This sequence joins TRBV3-1 (or the pseudogene TRBV3-2) and TRBJ2-7; D is perhaps TRBD2 (5 bases). Per germline, CDR1 LGHDT and CDR2 YNNKEL (reference sequence). V lost 0 bases, J lost 7 bases, and 10 bases lay in between. The CDR3 contains 13 residues.

The chain is built from TRBV6-5 and TRBJ1-1, with TRBD1 matching 8 bases. With V trimmed by 6 bases and J by 3 bases, 3 bases remained unmatched. From germline, CDR1 is MNHEY and CDR2 SVGAGI. The CDR3 consists of 13 residues. The CDR3 here is CASSLDRDTEAFF. The CDR3 region has the DNA TGTGCCAGCAGCTTGGACAGGGACACTGAAGCTTTCTTT.

This chain uses TRBV13 with TRBJ1-1, with 9 bases fitting TRBD1. The CDR3 covers 15 residues. CDR1 is PRHDT and CDR2 is FYEKMQ in the germline V gene (reference sequence). V trimming: 0 bases; J trimming: 11 bases; junction bases outside the gene matches: 10. The CDR3 loop reads CASSLGTGGGRVAFF. CDR3 nucleotides: TGTGCCAGCAGCTTAGGAACAGGGGGCGGGCGGGTCGCTTTCTTT.

The genes are TRBV6-5 and TRBJ1-6; no reliable D call. The CDR3 loop spans 15 amino acids. Trimming took off 0 bases at V and 5 bases at J, with 8 bases between the two ends. Germline CDR1 reads MNHEY; CDR2 reads SVGAGI. The DNA of the CDR3 is TGTGCCAGCAGTTACTCCTCCCACAATAATTCACCCCTCCACTTT. Encoded protein: CASSYSSHNNSPLHF.

The chain employs TRBV19 and TRBJ1-1; TRBD1 might be the D (5 bases). Per the germline V gene, CDR1 is LNHDA and CDR2 is SQIVND (reference sequence). V lost 5 bases, J lost 3 bases, and 13 bases lay in between. The CDR3 extends over 14 amino acids. This chain's CDR3 is CASSSYGADTEAFF. CDR3 nucleotide sequence: TGTGCCAGTAGTTCATATGGGGCAGACACTGAAGCTTTCTTT.

The J gene is TRBJ2-2, the V gene TRBV19; D perhaps matches TRBD2 (6 bases). The CDR3 loop spans 15 amino acids. Per germline, CDR1 LNHDA and CDR2 SQIVND (reference sequence). V dropped 9 bases and J dropped 4 bases, with 18 bases sitting between them. CDR3 in DNA: TGTGCCAGCACTGGCGGGGCAGGAGTCACCGGGGAGCTGTTTTTT. This translates into CASTGGAGVTGELFF.

The V and J genes are TRBV5-1 and TRBJ2-3, with D tentatively TRBD2 (5 bases). Germline CDR1 reads SGHRS; CDR2 reads YFSETQ. Trimming shortened V by 0 bases and J by 2 bases, and 13 bases separated the two germline ends. The CDR3 has 16 residues. CDR3 sequence: CASSLGGSAATDTQYF. CDR3 coding DNA: TGCGCCAGCAGCTTGGGGGGTAGCGCGGCCACAGATACGCAGTATTTT.

The genes are TRBV30 and TRBJ2-4; tentatively, D is TRBD1 (5 bases). The CDR3 sequence is 15 residues long. Germline V gene lookup returns CDR1 GTSNPN and CDR2 SVGIG (reference sequence). V was trimmed by 2 bases and J by 0 bases, leaving 11 bases between them. The DNA for the CDR3 is TGTGCCTGGAGTCAAGGACAAAAAGCCAAAAACATTCAGTACTTC. Amino acid sequence: CAWSQGQKAKNIQYF. Full variable domain (remainder filled in from reference TRBV30 and TRBJ2-4): SQTIHQWPATLVQPVGSPLSLECTVEGTSNPNLYWYRQAAGRGLQLLFYSVGIGQISSEVPQNLSASRPQDRQFILSSKKLLLSDSGFYLCAWSQGQKAKNIQYFGAGTRLSVL.

This chain uses TRBV9 with TRBJ1-4; weak D call: TRBD1 (6 bases). Per the germline V gene, CDR1 is SGDLS and CDR2 is YYNGEE. The V and J ends lost 3 bases and 4 bases respectively, with 13 bases between them. This CDR3 contains 15 residues. CDR3 DNA sequence: TGTGCCAGCAGCGCTTGGGACACCAGTAATGAAAAACTGTTTTTT. Its protein product is CASSAWDTSNEKLFF. Full variable domain (remainder filled in from reference TRBV9 and TRBJ1-4): DSGVTQTPKHLITATGQRVTLRCSPRSGDLSVYWYQQSLDQGLQFLIQYYNGEERAKGNILERFSAQQFPDLHSELNLSSLELGDSALYFCASSAWDTSNEKLFFGSGTQLSVL.

The gene calls are TRBV5-1 and TRBJ1-2; 8 bases map to TRBD1. Germline values: CDR1 SGHRS, CDR2 YFSETQ. The CDR3 contains 14 residues. V lost 4 bases to trimming and J lost 3 bases; unmatched junction nucleotides: 5. The CDR3 bases are TGCGCCAGCAGCCCGGACAGGGCGTACTATGGCTACACCTTC. This gives the protein CASSPDRAYYGYTF.

The CDR3 is CASSLGRVGEQYF. CDR3 sequence (DNA): TGTGCCAGCAGCTTAGGCAGGGTGGGCGAGCAGTACTTC. The chain combines TRBV11-2 with TRBJ2-7; tentatively, D is TRBD1 (5 bases). The V end lost 1 base, the J end lost 6 bases, and 10 bases lay between the germline ends. The CDR3 has 13 residues. CDR1 is SGHAT and CDR2 is FQNNGV in the germline V gene. The whole variable domain, remainder taken from reference TRBV11-2 and TRBJ2-7, is EAGVAQSPRYKIIEKRQSVAFWCNPISGHATLYWYQQILGQGPKLLIQFQNNGVVDDSQLPKDRFSAERLKGVDSTLKIQPAKLEDSAVYLCASSLGRVGEQYFGPGTRLTVT.

A single count supports this clone. The chain is built from TRBV12-3 or TRBV12-4 and TRBJ1-4; the D is unclear. The CDR3 contains 12 residues. V was clipped by 3 bases and J by 9 bases, with 8 bases between them. CDR3 loop: CASSLLVQKLFF. The CDR3 DNA sequence: TGTGCCAGCAGTTTGCTAGTCCAAAAACTGTTTTTT.

The chain is built from TRBV11-2 and TRBJ1-6; 11 nucleotides match TRBD1. The CDR3 length is 16 residues. V was clipped by 3 bases and J by 4 bases; unmatched bases: 2. CDR1 and CDR2 from the germline V gene are SGHAT and FQNNGV. As DNA, the CDR3 is TGTGCCAGCAGCTTGGACAGGGGGCTTTATAATTCACCCCTCCACTTT. This codes for CASSLDRGLYNSPLHF.

The chain carries TRBV9 and TRBJ2-2; 10 nucleotides agree with TRBD2. CDR3 size: 18 residues. With 0 bases clipped from V and 8 bases from J, the junction kept 13 bases outside the gene matches. CDR1 is SGDLS, CDR2 YYNGEE, per germline. The CDR3 loop reads CASSVAASGGVSSGELFF. CDR3 DNA sequence: TGTGCCAGCAGCGTAGCTGCTAGCGGGGGAGTGTCGTCTGGGGAGCTGTTTTTT.

This chain connects TRBV7-8 to TRBJ2-1; 9 positions match TRBD2. CDR1 and CDR2 (germline): SGHVS, FQNEAQ. V gave up 8 bases and J gave up 5 bases; unmatched junction bases: 10. This CDR3 region has 15 residues. Written as DNA, the CDR3 is TGTGCCAGCGTCTTAGGTAGCGGGGGAAACAATGAGCAGTTCTTC. Protein sequence: CASVLGSGGNNEQFF.

The chain combines TRBV30 with TRBJ1-6, with D perhaps matching TRBD1 (5 bases). Germline values: CDR1 GTSNPN, CDR2 SVGIG (reference sequence). This CDR3 has 13 residues. Trimming removed 2 bases at V and 10 bases at J, with 12 bases between. CDR3 in DNA: TGTGCCTGGAGTTTAGACAGTGGGTCACCCCTCCACTTT. This sequence encodes CAWSLDSGSPLHF.

This chain links TRBV5-1 with TRBJ1-2; the match to TRBD1 covers 10 bases. Looked up from germline, CDR1 is SGHRS and CDR2 is YFSETQ. The CDR3 has 15 residues. V shed 3 bases, J shed 4 bases, and the junction held 6 bases outside the gene matches. The CDR3 region is CASSWDRGEGYGYTF. The DNA of the CDR3 is TGCGCCAGCAGCTGGGACAGGGGCGAGGGCTATGGCTACACCTTC.

V and J are TRBV5-6 and TRBJ1-5; a possible D gene is TRBD1 (5 bases). The ends were cut back, 2 bases at V and 7 bases at J, with 13 bases in the middle. CDR1 SGHDT and CDR2 YYEEEE come from the germline V gene. CDR3 size: 14 residues. This chain's CDR3 is CASSFLRDGQPQHF. The CDR3 DNA follows: TGTGCCAGCAGCTTCCTCAGGGATGGCCAGCCCCAGCATTTT.

The chain recombines TRBV12-5 with TRBJ2-1; 7 bases are shared with TRBD1. This CDR3 contains 12 residues. From germline, CDR1 is LGHNT and CDR2 FRNRAP. V dropped 11 bases and J dropped 9; count of bases not matched to a gene: 10. In DNA form, the CDR3 reads TGTGCTCTGCTGACAGGGCTCGGTGAGCAGTTCTTC. This translates into CALLTGLGEQFF.